A selection of T cell receptor beta chains follows, all from one sample in a study of tumor-infiltrating lymphocytes in primary liver carcinoma. TCRdb independently ran MiXCR on the multiplex PCR reads; one entry per CDR3 protein. The sample holds 150,000 to 200,000 distinct CDR3 sequences, around four fifths seen once. The source material was tumor tissue from primary liver carcinoma. Receptor source: a man in his forties with primary liver carcinoma and hepatitis B virus infection. CDR3s leave out the opening cysteine and the closing phenylalanine or tryptophan.

v_call	j_call	cdr3_aa
TRBV12-3/TRBV12-4	TRBJ2-7	ASGLDHYEQY
TRBV11-1	TRBJ2-4	ASSIPWTIGTKNIQY
TRBV11-2	TRBJ2-7	ANSPGAYEQY
TRBV12-3/TRBV12-4	TRBJ2-7	ASSLQGWSYVQY
TRBV5-4	TRBJ2-5	ASSLAGTEETQY
TRBV6-5	TRBJ2-5	VSIRGGETQY
TRBV11-1	TRBJ2-3	ASNYIGTDMQY
TRBV10-2	TRBJ2-1	PSTRTTNEQF
TRBV5-4	TRBJ2-2	TSSPQRDTGELF
TRBV6-2/TRBV6-3	TRBJ2-7	ASSYWGAGTEDYEKY
TRBV4-1	TRBJ2-7	ARKGTGEDQY
TRBV11-2	TRBJ1-6	ACTGTRNSPFH
TRBV29-1	TRBJ2-7	GAMTSGTGTPYKQY
TRBV4-2	TRBJ2-1	ASSQVSVGYTGNVQF